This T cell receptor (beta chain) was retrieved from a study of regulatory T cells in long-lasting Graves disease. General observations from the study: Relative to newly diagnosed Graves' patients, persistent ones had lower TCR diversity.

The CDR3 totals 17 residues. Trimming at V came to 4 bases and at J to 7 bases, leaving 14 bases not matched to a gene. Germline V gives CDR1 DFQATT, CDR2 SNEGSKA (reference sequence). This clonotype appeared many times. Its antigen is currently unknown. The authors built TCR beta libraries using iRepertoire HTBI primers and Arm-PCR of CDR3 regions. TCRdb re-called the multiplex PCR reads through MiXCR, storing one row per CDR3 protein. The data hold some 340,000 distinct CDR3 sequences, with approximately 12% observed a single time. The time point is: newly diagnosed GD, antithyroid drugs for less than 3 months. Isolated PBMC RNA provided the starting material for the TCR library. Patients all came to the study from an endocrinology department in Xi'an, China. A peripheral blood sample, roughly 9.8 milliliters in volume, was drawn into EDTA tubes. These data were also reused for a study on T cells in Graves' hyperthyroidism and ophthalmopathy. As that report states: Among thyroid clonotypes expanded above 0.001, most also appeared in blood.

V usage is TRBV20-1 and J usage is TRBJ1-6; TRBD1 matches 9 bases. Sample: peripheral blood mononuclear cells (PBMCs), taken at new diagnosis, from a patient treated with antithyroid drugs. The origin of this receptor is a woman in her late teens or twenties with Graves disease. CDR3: CSAMDRGAHIINSPLHF. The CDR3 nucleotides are TGCAGTGCTATGGACAGGGGAGCCCATATTATAAATTCACCCCTCCACTTT.